A selection of T cell receptor beta chains follows, all from one sample in a study of cytomegalovirus exposure and HLA in healthy donors. The assay was immunoSEQ multiplex PCR, and TCRdb's table has in-frame clones only and misses some. The sample has fewer than 110,000 clones; almost 80% are singletons. Sample: PBMCs. The source is a middle-aged man in good health and CMV-seropositive. CDR3s include the opening cysteine and the closing phenylalanine or tryptophan. A D gene is named only where the DNA matches it firmly. The listing skips clone size in some rows; elsewhere it reads once, few, many or a size class.

>TRBD2|TRBJ2-5|TRBV7-3|-
TGTGCCAGCAGCTTTGGGTCTAGCGGGAGGGGGGAGACCCAGTACTTC
CASSFGSSGRGETQYF
>TRBD2|TRBJ2-3|TRBV7-6|-
TGTGCCAGCAGTGGGGGGAGTAGCGGGAGTTCAGATACGCAGTATTTT
CASSGGSSGSSDTQYF
>TRBD1|TRBJ1-4|TRBV7-2|-
TGTGCCAGCAGCCGAACCGGGACAGTGAACATAGGGACTAATGAAAAACTGTTTTTT
CASSRTGTVNIGTNEKLFF
>-|TRBJ1-1|TRBV6-4|-
TGTGCCAGCCCCACGGGGGGCGGAACTGAAGCTTTCTTT
CASPTGGGTEAFF
>TRBD2|TRBJ2-1|TRBV29-1|-
TGCAGCGTCCTTGGGACCGGGACTAGCGGGAGGAATGAGCAGTTCTTC
CSVLGTGTSGRNEQFF
>TRBD1|TRBJ2-1|TRBV2|once
TGTGCCAGCACCGGACAGGGGGCTGGGGAGCAGTTCTTC
CASTGQGAGEQFF
>TRBD1|TRBJ1-1|TRBV6-1|-
TGTGCCAGCATTCTAGACAGGGTGAACACTGAAGCTTTCTTT
CASILDRVNTEAFF
>TRBD1|TRBJ2-2|TRBV5-1|once
TGCGCCAGCAGTGCCGGGACAGGGGTTTTGGGGGAGCTGTTTTTT
CASSAGTGVLGELFF
>-|TRBJ2-1|TRBV4-2|-
TGTGCCAGCAGCCCGACGGACTTCCCCAAATTTAATGAGCAGTTCTTC
CASSPTDFPKFNEQFF
>TRBD1|TRBJ2-7|TRBV27|-
TGTGCCAGTCGGGCCGATTCTTCAGGGGGCACCTACGAGCAGTACTTC
CASRADSSGGTYEQYF
>TRBD1|TRBJ1-5|TRBV6-1|-
TGTGCCAGCAGTGAAGCCAGACAGGGTCGGGTGGTCCTCCAGCATTTT
CASSEARQGRVVLQHF
>-|TRBJ2-1|TRBV5-1|-
TGCGCCAGCAGCGTGAGCGGCACCTACAATGAGCAGTTCTTC
CASSVSGTYNEQFF
>TRBD1|TRBJ2-7|TRBV6-1|-
TGTGCCAGCAGATCGGACAGGGCCTACGAGCAGTACTTC
CASRSDRAYEQYF
>TRBD1|TRBJ2-7|TRBV18|-
TGTGCCAGCTCAACACCCGGGACAGGCAACTACGAGCAGTACTTC
CASSTPGTGNYEQYF
>TRBD1|TRBJ2-5|TRBV5-1|-
TGCGCCAGCAGCCGATCAGGACAGGGGAGTAGAGAGACCCAGTACTTC
CASSRSGQGSRETQYF
>TRBD1|TRBJ1-1|TRBV30|once
TGTGCCTGGAGTAGAACAGGGGCAACTGAAGCTTTCTTT
CAWSRTGATEAFF
>TRBD2|TRBJ2-1|TRBV10-2|-
TGCGCCAGCAGGGGACTAGCGGGAGTGAAACACAATGAGCAGTTCTTC
CASRGLAGVKHNEQFF
>-|TRBJ1-3|TRBV12-5|-
TGTGCTAGTGGTTTAAAGACAGGCCGCTCTGGAAACACCATATATTTT
CASGLKTGRSGNTIYF
>TRBD2|TRBJ2-5|TRBV6-6|few
TGTGCCAGCAGGATGACTAGCGGGAGATCTGGAGAGACCCAGTACTTC
CASRMTSGRSGETQYF
>TRBD1|TRBJ1-3|TRBV9|few
TGTGCCAGCAGCGGGGGGACAGTTGGAAACACCATATATTTT
CASSGGTVGNTIYF
>TRBD1|TRBJ1-5|TRBV18|few
TGTGCCAGCTCACCCCCAACAGGGGACGCCGTTCTGGCCCAGCATTTT
CASSPPTGDAVLAQHF
>TRBD2|TRBJ2-2|TRBV7-9|-
TGTGCCAGCAGCACCTTAGCGGGAGCGACCGGGGAGCTGTTTTTT
CASSTLAGATGELFF
>-|TRBJ2-1|TRBV20-1|-
TGCAGTGCCGGGATTTCTAATGAGCAGTTCTTC
CSAGISNEQFF
>TRBD2|TRBJ2-1|TRBV7-7|-
TGTGCCAGCAGCCCCCAGGGCGCGGGAGGTGTAAATGAGCAGTTCTTC
CASSPQGAGGVNEQFF
>TRBD1|TRBJ2-7|TRBV6-6|-
TGTGCCAGCAGAAGACAGGGTTACTACGAGCAGTACTTC
CASRRQGYYEQYF
>-|TRBJ2-1|TRBV15|-
TGTGCCACCAGCAGAGATGGCCAGGCCCATGAGCAGTTCTTC
CATSRDGQAHEQFF
>TRBD2|TRBJ2-1|TRBV19|-
TGTGCCAGTAGTATCCCTAGCGGGAGTAGGAATGAGCAGTTCTTC
CASSIPSGSRNEQFF
>-|TRBJ1-1|TRBV29-1|-
TGCAGCGTAAGAAGGGGCAGAGCGAACACTGAAGCTTTCTTT
CSVRRGRANTEAFF
>TRBD2|TRBJ2-3|TRBV30|-
TGTGCCTGGAGTTTTCTAGCGGGAGGAGATACGCAGTATTTT
CAWSFLAGGDTQYF
>-|TRBJ1-2|TRBV7-9|-
TGTGCCAGCAGCCACGGCCAGGGAAATGGCTACACCTTC
CASSHGQGNGYTF
>TRBD1|TRBJ2-7|TRBV10-2|-
TGCGCCAGCAGTGAATACAGGGGCCCCTACGAGCAGTACTTC
CASSEYRGPYEQYF
>TRBD2|TRBJ2-1|TRBV5-1|once
TGCGCCAGCAGCGCGACTAGCGGGAGGGGCAATGAGCAGTTCTTC
CASSATSGRGNEQFF
>-|TRBJ2-7|TRBV7-2|once
TGTGCCAGCAGCGACTCAGTAGGCGAGCAGTACTTC
CASSDSVGEQYF
>TRBD1|TRBJ2-7|TRBV6-5|-
TGTGCCAGCAGTTTCTCCAGGGGGCGACCCTCCTACGAGCAGTACTTC
CASSFSRGRPSYEQYF
>TRBD1|TRBJ2-5|TRBV5-6|-
TGTGCCAGCAGCGGATCGGACAGGGGGTTTTGGGAGACCCAGTACTTC
CASSGSDRGFWETQYF
>-|TRBJ1-2|TRBV6-1|-
TGTGCCAGCAGTGATGCGGGATATAAGTATGGCTACACCTTC
CASSDAGYKYGYTF
>TRBD1|TRBJ2-7|TRBV10-3|-
TGTGCCATCAGTGATGAGGGGACAGGGGGCTCGTACGAGCAGTACTTC
CAISDEGTGGSYEQYF
>TRBD1|TRBJ1-5|TRBV10-2|-
TGCGCCAGCAGTGACCCGGGGACAGGGGAAAATCAGCCCCAGCATTTT
CASSDPGTGENQPQHF
>TRBD2|TRBJ2-7|TRBV19|once
TGTGCCAGTAGGGAGACTAGCGGGAGCTCCTACGAGCAGTACTTC
CASRETSGSSYEQYF
>-|TRBJ2-4|TRBV18|-
TGTGCCAGCTCCCCCGGGACCAAAAACATTCAGTACTTC
CASSPGTKNIQYF
>TRBD2|TRBJ2-1|TRBV7-8|-
TGTGCCAGCAGCTTATGGACTAGCGGGGGCTACAATGAGCAGTTCTTC
CASSLWTSGGYNEQFF
>-|TRBJ2-2|TRBV7-9|few
TGTGCCAGGGAGAAAGCGAACACCGGGGAGCTGTTTTTT
CAREKANTGELFF
>TRBD2|TRBJ2-3|TRBV6-1|-
TGTGCCAGCAGTGGGGGACTAGCGGGAGGGCCGACAGATACGCAGTATTTT
CASSGGLAGGPTDTQYF
>-|TRBJ2-7|TRBV7-9|-
TGTGCCAGCAGCCGAGAGAGCTCCTACGAGCAGTACTTC
CASSRESSYEQYF
>TRBD1|TRBJ2-1|TRBV6-1|few
TGTGCCAGCAGTGAAGGACAGGGGTACAATGAGCAGTTCTTC
CASSEGQGYNEQFF
>-|TRBJ1-1|TRBV6-5|-
TGTGCCAGCAGAACTCTGAACACTGAAGCTTTCTTT
CASRTLNTEAFF